This entry describes one TCR beta chain. What it recognizes is unknown. The sample belongs to a study of T cell repertoires in cytomegalovirus infection. Overall study: Used in the study were CMV epitopes, some recently identified and HLA-C-restricted, others well-studied and HLA-B-restricted. Findings of the study overall: Clonotype analysis showed dominance of the ex vivo response by HLA-C-restricted CMV-specific TCR beta clonotypes. Cumulated frequencies of public TCR beta families served to identify carriers of CMV plus the relevant HLA.

V was cut by 6 bases and J by 4 bases, with 18 bases left in between. CDR1 and CDR2 from the germline V gene are SGHTA and FQGNSA. CDR3 size: 15 residues. Each CDR3 protein gets one entry after TCRdb re-called the reads with MiXCR. The table includes hundreds of thousands of distinct CDR3 sequences, 40% to 50% detected once. The TCR sequence derives from a human donor in good health (CMV status not recorded). Some clones in this sample may be carry-over from other donors' samples. This chain connects TRBV7-2 to TRBJ1-1; D is possibly TRBD1 (6 bases). The sample in question was cultured PBMCs, obtained from culture after CMV antigen stimulation. In DNA form, the CDR3 reads TGTGCCAGCAGGGGGTATCCATCCAGGGGCACTGAAGCTTTCTTT. Translating gives CASRGYPSRGTEAFF.